The source of this T cell receptor beta chain is a study of blood T cell repertoires in COVID-19. Study overall: Acute and convalescent COVID-19 specimens originated in the United States, Italy and Spain. From T cells, B-cell-depleted T cells, or PBMCs came the material, which was cDNA or gDNA.

The CDR3 is 16 residues long. V shed 5 bases and J 4 bases; nucleotides not matched to a gene: 8. The germline V gene has CDR1 SGHKS and CDR2 YYEKEE (reference sequence). Original handling: Amplification of reference gene primers was used by the study to estimate nucleated cell counts. TCRdb's copy holds only in-frame clones and misses some; the assay was immunoSEQ multiplex PCR. V and J calls and clone size are as listed in that table; D and trimming were resolved from the DNA. The table has approximately 240,000 clones, around nine tenths seen once. This TCR derives from a woman aged 40-49 years who had recovered from COVID-19. Material for sequencing was peripheral blood. The gene calls are TRBV5-5 and TRBJ2-3; 12 nucleotides line up with TRBD1. CDR3 DNA sequence: TGTGCCAGCAGACTCTCCGGGACAGGGGGCCCAGATACGCAGTATTTT. Its translation: CASRLSGTGGPDTQYF.